The rows below give T cell receptor beta chains drawn from one sample of a study of graft-versus-host responses after intestinal transplantation. For these TCRs, the target antigens are not known. Profiled with immunoSEQ multiplex PCR; TCRdb holds only in-frame clones, not every one. The sample has 100,000 or so clones, approximately 95% seen once. The source material was unstimulated CD8+ T cells sorted from spleen or lymph node cells, sampled before transplant. The receptors stem from a human donor who was the organ donor for an intestinal transplant. The CDR3 runs from the conserved cysteine through the conserved F or W. Each record gives: CDR3 DNA, CDR3 protein, D gene, clone size, J gene, V gene. The D gene is left open where the match is weak. Size is stated for part of the rows, as once, few or many counts, or as a class when the clone is expanded.

TGTGCTAGTGGTTCATCTATATACGAGCAGTACTTC CASGSSIYEQYF . . TRBJ2-7 TRBV12-5
TGTGCCAGCAGGTCTAGCGGGTCCTCCGTCGGGGAGCTGTTTTTT CASRSSGSSVGELFF TRBD2 . TRBJ2-2 TRBV9
TGTGCCAGCAGCGTAGGAGCAGGGGCCAACGTCCTGACTTTC CASSVGAGANVLTF . . TRBJ2-6 TRBV9
TGTGCCTGGAGTACAGGTTCCTGGGAGCAGTTCTTC CAWSTGSWEQFF . . TRBJ2-1 TRBV30
TGTGCCAGCAGGGACGGACTAGCGGGGGATGAGCAGTTCTTC CASRDGLAGDEQFF TRBD2 . TRBJ2-1 TRBV7-9
TGTGCCAGCAGGGCCTTCAGTCTTGAAGCTTTCTTT CASRAFSLEAFF . once TRBJ1-1 TRBV27
TGTGCCAGCAGCCAAAAACAGGGTCCCCCCTATGGCTACACCTTC CASSQKQGPPYGYTF . . TRBJ1-2 TRBV7-3
TGTGCCAGCAGCCTAGGACTAGCGGATTACGAGCAGTACTTC CASSLGLADYEQYF TRBD2 . TRBJ2-7 TRBV6-5
TGTGCCAGCAGCGCACCCCCGACAGCACTCTACACTGAAGCTTTCTTT CASSAPPTALYTEAFF . . TRBJ1-1 TRBV9
TGTGCCAGCAGCTCCTCGACCGCGGGACTCTCCTACGAGCAGTACTTC CASSSSTAGLSYEQYF . few TRBJ2-7 TRBV13
TGTGCCAGTAGTATTGGGGACACACTGAAAACTGAAGCTTTCTTT CASSIGDTLKTEAFF . . TRBJ1-1 TRBV19